The 14 T cell receptor beta chains reported below all come from one sample, sequenced in a study of blood T cell repertoires in COVID-19. Repertoires were generated with immunoSEQ multiplex PCR, while TCRdb's copy carries only in-frame clones and drops some. This sample has approximately 250,000 clones, with 75% to 90% found just once. Sequenced: peripheral blood. Receptors were obtained from a young man with active or convalescent COVID-19.

The chain employs TRBV3-1 (or the pseudogene TRBV3-2) and TRBJ1-5, with TRBD1 identical over 7 bases. Germline CDR1 reads LGHDT; CDR2 reads YNNKEL (reference sequence). V gave up 0 bases and J gave up 5 bases; unmatched junction bases: 10. This CDR3 contains 17 residues. Written as DNA, the CDR3 is TGTGCCAGCAGCCAAGATGTGGTAGGGGGCGCGGATCAGCCCCAGCATTTT. Protein sequence: CASSQDVVGGADQPQHF.

Only a few counts were recorded for this clone. The chain is built from TRBV7-2 and TRBJ2-2; 7 bases align to TRBD1. The CDR3 totals 14 residues. The germline CDR1 and CDR2 sequences are SGHTA and FQGNSA. The junction had 8 bases not matched to a gene; V was cut back by 3 bases and J by 10 bases. CDR3 loop: CASSFIGGVEELFF. The CDR3 nucleotides read TGTGCCAGCAGCTTTATAGGGGGCGTGGAGGAGCTGTTTTTT.

V gene TRBV3-1 (or the pseudogene TRBV3-2) combines with J gene TRBJ1-2; D is undetermined. The CDR3 is made up of 16 amino acids. From germline, CDR1 is LGHDT and CDR2 YNNKEL (reference sequence). V lost 1 base, J lost 6 bases, and 18 bases lay in between. CDR3 region: CASSQAGNLKYDGYTF. The CDR3 coding sequence is TGTGCCAGCAGCCAAGCGGGGAACCTAAAGTATGATGGCTACACCTTC.

The chain links TRBV10-1 to TRBJ1-1; 8 bases are shared with TRBD1. The CDR3 loop spans 13 amino acids. Germline V gene data show CDR1 as WNHNN and CDR2 as SYGVQD (reference sequence). Unmatched junction bases numbered 2, after V lost 4 bases and J lost 4 bases. The CDR3 is CASSVQGGTEAFF. For the CDR3, the DNA is TGCGCCAGCAGTGTACAGGGGGGCACTGAAGCTTTCTTT.

The rearrangement links TRBV6-5 to TRBJ1-1; D possibly corresponds to TRBD1 (6 bases). The length of the CDR3 is 15 residues. V dropped 2 bases and J dropped 1 base, with 11 bases sitting between them. Germline V gene lookup returns CDR1 MNHEY and CDR2 SVGAGI. CDR3 protein: CASSYRTAQNTEAFF. In nucleotides, the CDR3 is TGTGCCAGCAGTTACCGGACAGCGCAGAACACTGAAGCTTTCTTT.

V gene TRBV4-1 combines with J gene TRBJ2-5; 9 bases line up with TRBD1. CDR3 size: 15 residues. CDR1 is MGHRA and CDR2 is YSYEKL in the germline V gene. Trimming at V came to 3 bases and at J to 7 bases, leaving 9 bases not matched to a gene. CDR3 protein: CASSHAGQGLWTQYF. CDR3 DNA: TGCGCCAGCAGCCATGCGGGACAGGGATTGTGGACCCAGTACTTC.

The chain joins TRBV11-2 to TRBJ1-2, with 9 bases that match TRBD1. The trim removed 4 bases at V and 7 bases at J, leaving 4 bases unmatched. This CDR3 has 13 residues. Per germline, CDR1 SGHAT and CDR2 FQNNGV. The CDR3 bases are TGTGCCAGCAGCTCAACAGGGGGCATTGGCTACACCTTC. Its translation: CASSSTGGIGYTF. Complete variable domain (other parts from reference TRBV11-2 and TRBJ1-2): EAGVAQSPRYKIIEKRQSVAFWCNPISGHATLYWYQQILGQGPKLLIQFQNNGVVDDSQLPKDRFSAERLKGVDSTLKIQPAKLEDSAVYLCASSSTGGIGYTFGSGTRLTVV.

In this sample, this clone turned up once. The chain joins TRBV4-1 to TRBJ2-7, with 13 bases lining up with TRBD2. The CDR3 contains 17 residues. V trimming: 1 base; J trimming: 6 bases; junction bases outside the gene matches: 9. Germline V gene data show CDR1 as MGHRA and CDR2 as YSYEKL. The chain's CDR3 is CASSQVWTSGGASEQYF. CDR3 nucleotides: TGCGCCAGCAGCCAAGTTTGGACTAGCGGGGGTGCTTCCGAGCAGTACTTC.

This chain uses TRBV29-1 with TRBJ1-2; D not resolved. CDR1 and CDR2 from the germline V gene are SQVTM and ANQGSEA. The V and J ends lost 2 bases and 8 bases respectively, with 15 bases between them. This CDR3 is built from 13 residues. In DNA form, the CDR3 reads TGCAGCGTTGAAAAGGTGGGCGCGGGGGGCTACACCTTC. Protein product: CSVEKVGAGGYTF.

Concerning this clone itself: Distinct nucleotide sequences in the sample also encode this CDR3. The chain is built from TRBV29-1 and TRBJ2-5; D is uncertain. Trimming cost V 6 bases and J 2 bases, with 10 bases left between them. The CDR3 spans 12 residues. Germline V CDR1 and CDR2: SQVTM, ANQGSEA. CDR3 protein: CSVAGLQETQYF. The CDR3 region has the DNA TGCAGCGTGGCCGGGTTACAAGAGACCCAGTACTTC.

This clone occurred once. V is TRBV20-1 and J is TRBJ1-1; maybe TRBD1 (5 bases). V shed 4 bases and J shed 11 bases, with 11 bases lying between them. The germline CDR1 and CDR2 sequences are DFQATT and SNEGSKA (reference sequence). The CDR3 extends over 10 amino acids. The DNA of the CDR3 is TGCAGTGCTATCGAAGGGGCCGCTTTCTTT. Its protein is CSAIEGAAFF.

V is TRBV19 and J is TRBJ2-6, with a tentative D call TRBD2 (6 bases). The CDR3 covers 15 residues. V gave up 7 bases and J gave up 0 bases, with 10 bases separating them. Germline V gene sequence: CDR1 LNHDA, CDR2 SQIVND (reference sequence). The CDR3 sequence: CASNPGGSGANVLTF. Here the CDR3 DNA reads TGTGCCAGTAATCCCGGGGGCTCTGGGGCCAACGTCCTGACTTTC.

The chain links TRBV27 to TRBJ2-2; TRBD2 matches at 11 bases. CDR1 and CDR2 (germline): MNHEY, SMNVEV (reference sequence). The CDR3 spans 18 residues. V was clipped by 5 bases and J by 3 bases; unmatched bases: 11. This CDR3 reads CASSLLASGGLHTGELFF. CDR3 nucleotides: TGTGCCAGCAGTCTCTTAGCTAGCGGGGGGCTTCACACCGGGGAGCTGTTTTTT.

The chain recombines TRBV29-1 with TRBJ1-1, with D hard to call. V shed 1 base and J shed 3 bases, with 12 bases lying between them. The CDR3 runs to 14 residues. CDR1 is SQVTM and CDR2 is ANQGSEA in the germline V gene. CDR3 sequence reads: CSVEGQRRDTEAFF. The CDR3 DNA reads as TGCAGCGTTGAAGGTCAGCGGAGGGACACTGAAGCTTTCTTT. The whole variable domain, filled in from reference TRBV29-1 and TRBJ1-1, reads SAVISQKPSRDICQRGTSLTIQCQVDSQVTMMFWYRQQPGQSLTLIATANQGSEATYESGFVIDKFPISRPNLTFSTLTVSNMSPEDSSIYLCSVEGQRRDTEAFFGQGTRLTVV.